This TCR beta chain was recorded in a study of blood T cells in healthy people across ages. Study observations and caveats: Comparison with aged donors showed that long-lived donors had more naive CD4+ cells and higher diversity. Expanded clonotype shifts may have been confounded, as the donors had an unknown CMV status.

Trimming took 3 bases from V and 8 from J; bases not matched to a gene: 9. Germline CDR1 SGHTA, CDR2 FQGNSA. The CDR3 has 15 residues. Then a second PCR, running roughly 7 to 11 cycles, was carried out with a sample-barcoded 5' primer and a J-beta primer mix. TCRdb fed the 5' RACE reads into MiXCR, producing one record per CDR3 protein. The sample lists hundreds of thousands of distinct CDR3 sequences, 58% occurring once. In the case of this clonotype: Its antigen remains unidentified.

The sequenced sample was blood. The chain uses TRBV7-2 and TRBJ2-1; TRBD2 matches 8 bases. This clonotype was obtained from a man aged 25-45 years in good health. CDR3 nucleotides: TGTGCCAGCAGCTTTCTAGCGGGTTCTTTCTATGAGCAGTTCTTC. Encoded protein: CASSFLAGSFYEQFF.